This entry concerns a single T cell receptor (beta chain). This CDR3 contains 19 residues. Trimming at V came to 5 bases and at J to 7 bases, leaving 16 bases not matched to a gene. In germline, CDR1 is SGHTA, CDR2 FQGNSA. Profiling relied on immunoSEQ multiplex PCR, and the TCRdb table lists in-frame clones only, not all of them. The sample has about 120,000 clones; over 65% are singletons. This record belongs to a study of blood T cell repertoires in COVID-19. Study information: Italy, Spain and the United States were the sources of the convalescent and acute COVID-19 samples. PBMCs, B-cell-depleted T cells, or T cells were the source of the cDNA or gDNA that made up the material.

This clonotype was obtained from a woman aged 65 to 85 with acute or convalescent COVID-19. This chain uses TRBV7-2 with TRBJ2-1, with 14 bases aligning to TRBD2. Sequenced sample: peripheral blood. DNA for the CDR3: TGTGCCAGCAGCCGCCTGACTAGCGGGGGGGCCGGTTTTAGGAATGAGCAGTTCTTC. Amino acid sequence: CASSRLTSGGAGFRNEQFF.